Following are 5 T cell receptor beta chains from one sample sequenced in a study of shared clonotypes between healthy human individuals. Method: immunoSEQ multiplex PCR; TCRdb's copy keeps in-frame clones and lacks some. The sample consists of 650,000 to 750,000 clones, about two thirds of them appearing once. Sample: memory CD4+ T cells sorted from blood. As for subset: CD45RA-negative fraction. The receptors were gathered from a woman aged 30 to 39 in good health.

This chain links TRBV2 with TRBJ2-7; 7 bases agree with TRBD1. The CDR3 runs 14 residues. From germline, CDR1 is SNHLY and CDR2 FYNNEI. Losses at the gene ends were 2 bases for V and 5 bases for J; bases not matched to a gene: 6. The CDR3 sequence is CASSEKDRPHEQYF. The DNA of the CDR3 is TGTGCCAGCAGTGAAAAGGACAGGCCCCACGAGCAGTACTTC.

J is TRBJ2-3 and V is TRBV5-6, with D uncertain. The V gene lost 2 bases and the J gene lost 11 bases, with 15 bases spanning the gap. CDR1 and CDR2 from the germline V gene are SGHDT and YYEEEE. The CDR3 has 13 residues. The CDR3 bases are TGTGCCAGCAGCTTAGGAGACTCGTTTAGGCAGTATTTT. The encoded protein is CASSLGDSFRQYF. Together with reference TRBV5-6 and TRBJ2-3, the CDR3 gives the full variable domain: DAGVTQSPTHLIKTRGQQVTLRCSPKSGHDTVSWYQQALGQGPQFIFQYYEEEERQRGNFPDRFSGHQFPNYSSELNVNALLLGDSALYLCASSLGDSFRQYFGPGTRLTVL.

Only a few counts were recorded for this clone. The chain couples TRBV19 to TRBJ1-5; D is perhaps TRBD1 (5 bases). Germline-derived CDR1 and CDR2 are LNHDA and SQIVND (reference sequence). The CDR3 extends over 16 amino acids. Trimming cost V 3 bases and J 7 bases, with 19 bases left between them. In nucleotides, the CDR3 is TGTGCCAGTAGTATTGTGGAGGGCAGGGAGTACCAGCCCCAGCATTTT. Translated, it gives CASSIVEGREYQPQHF.

This clone was picked up many times. V and J are TRBV29-1 and TRBJ1-1, with 7 positions matching TRBD1. The CDR3 runs to 10 residues. J was trimmed by 7 bases and V by 6 bases; bases with no gene match: 2. Germline CDR1 and CDR2: SQVTM and ANQGSEA. The CDR3 reads CSVRTGEAFF. CDR3 nucleotides: TGCAGCGTGCGGACAGGTGAAGCTTTCTTT.

The chain has TRBV28 and TRBJ2-6; the D gene could be TRBD1 or TRBD2 (6 bases each). This CDR3 contains 17 residues. Germline CDR1 is MDHEN and CDR2 is SYDVKM. The V and J ends lost 7 bases and 1 base respectively, with 17 bases between them. The CDR3 bases are TGTGCCAGCAACCGGGACATAGGGAGGTCTGGGGCCAACGTCCTGACTTTC. This codes for CASNRDIGRSGANVLTF. Complete variable domain (other parts from reference TRBV28 and TRBJ2-6): DVKVTQSSRYLVKRTGEKVFLECVQDMDHENMFWYRQDPGLGLRLIYFSYDVKMKEKGDIPEGYSVSREKKERFSLILESASTNQTSMYLCASNRDIGRSGANVLTFGAGSRLTVL.